These 20 T cell receptor beta chains share one sample of origin, sequenced in a study of T-cell memory formation after mild COVID-19. TCRdb re-called the 5' RACE reads with MiXCR, one entry per CDR3 protein. Among a few hundred thousand distinct CDR3 sequences listed, around 24% were seen once. The sample consisted of PBMCs or a T cell subset sorted from them (not recorded which). All receptors derive from an adult woman who had mild COVID-19 (a few samples of this study predate the infection). Cell type and time point are not known.

The chain links TRBV4-2 to TRBJ2-4; D gene uncertain. V gave up 1 base and J gave up 1 base, with 11 bases separating them. The CDR3 extends over 16 amino acids. The V gene's germline CDR1 is LGHNA and CDR2 YNFKEQ. DNA of the CDR3: TGTGCCAGCAGCCAAGGGTATATTGCGGCCAAAAACATTCAGTACTTC. Translated: CASSQGYIAAKNIQYF.

The chain links TRBV7-9 to TRBJ2-1, with a possible D match to TRBD1 (6 bases). Deletions cut 3 bases from V and 9 bases from J, with 9 bases between. The CDR3 sequence is 12 residues long. Germline values: CDR1 SEHNR, CDR2 FQNEAQ (reference sequence). The chain's CDR3 is CASSFEGGEQFF. The DNA of the CDR3 is TGTGCCAGCAGCTTTGAAGGGGGTGAGCAGTTCTTC. Based on the CDR3 plus reference TRBV7-9 and TRBJ2-1, the full variable domain is DTGVSQNPRHKITKRGQNVTFRCDPISEHNRLYWYRQTLGQGPEFLTYFQNEAQLEKSRLLSDRFSAERPKGSFSTLEIQRTEQGDSAMYLCASSFEGGEQFFGPGTRLTVL.

The gene calls are TRBV6-2 or TRBV6-3 and TRBJ1-1, with 9 nucleotides matching TRBD1. Germline lookup yields CDR1 MNHEY and CDR2 SVGEGT. This CDR3 spans 14 amino acids. With 2 bases clipped from V and 10 bases from J, the junction kept 8 bases outside the gene matches. The CDR3 loop is CASSYGTGKFAAFF. For the CDR3, the DNA is TGTGCCAGCAGTTACGGGACAGGGAAGTTCGCAGCTTTCTTT.

CDR3 protein: CASSQSGAGANVLTF. The CDR3 region has the DNA TGCGCCAGCAGCCAATCAGGGGCCGGGGCCAACGTCCTGACTTTC. J is TRBJ2-6 and V is TRBV4-1, with D possibly TRBD1 on 6 matching bases. CDR3 length equals 15 residues. Germline CDR1 and CDR2: MGHRA and YSYEKL. V was cut by 2 bases and J by 4 bases, with 9 bases left in between.

Remarks on this clonotype: A much larger clone is a single base away; this may be a read error. The chain uses TRBV2 and TRBJ2-2; D gene uncertain. Germline CDR1 SNHLY, CDR2 FYNNEI. The CDR3 totals 13 residues. V lost 4 bases and J 3 bases, leaving 6 bases between the germline ends. CDR3 amino acids: CASSGSYTGELFF. In DNA, the CDR3 is TGTGCCAGCAGTGGGTCCTACACCGGGGAGCTGTTTTTT.

This clonotype was seen only a few times. This chain joins TRBV20-1 and TRBJ1-1; no reliable D call. Trimming removed 0 bases from V and 3 bases from J, with 11 bases in between. There are 14 residues in the CDR3. Germline V gene lookup returns CDR1 DFQATT and CDR2 SNEGSKA (reference sequence). In DNA, the CDR3 is TGCAGTGCTAGAGATTACCGCGGGGACACTGAAGCTTTCTTT. This translates into CSARDYRGDTEAFF.

This clonotype was picked up a small number of times. This sequence joins TRBV4-1 and TRBJ2-1; 8 bases are a match to TRBD2. The V and J ends lost 3 bases and 5 bases, in that order; junction bases with no gene match: 6. Germline CDR1 and CDR2: MGHRA and YSYEKL. This CDR3 is built from 15 residues. CDR3 residues: CASSQSGGSHNEQFF. The CDR3 coding sequence is TGCGCCAGCAGCCAGAGCGGGGGTTCCCACAATGAGCAGTTCTTC.

This clonotype has just a few counts. V gene TRBV20-1 combines with J gene TRBJ2-1; the D call may be TRBD1 or TRBD2 (5 bases each). Germline V gene sequence: CDR1 DFQATT, CDR2 SNEGSKA (reference sequence). There are 13 residues in the CDR3. V was cut by 6 bases and J by 6 bases, with 15 bases left in between. The CDR3, as DNA: TGCAGTGCCCTCCTCGGGACCACCAATGAGCAGTTCTTC. Amino acid sequence: CSALLGTTNEQFF.

This clonotype was detected only a few times. V is TRBV18 and J is TRBJ2-4; D ambiguous. Trimming took 3 bases from V and 2 from J, leaving 14 bases between them. The CDR3 runs 16 residues. Germline values: CDR1 KGHSH, CDR2 LQKENI. CDR3 coding DNA: TGTGCCAGCTCACCCATGGAGAGACTCACCAAAAACATTCAGTACTTC. As protein: CASSPMERLTKNIQYF.

CDR3 sequence: CASSLRGAGSGANVLTF. DNA of the CDR3: TGTGCCAGCAGTTTACGGGGGGCCGGCTCTGGGGCCAACGTCCTGACTTTC. The chain is built from TRBV27 and TRBJ2-6, with a tentative D call TRBD2 (7 bases). V lost 2 bases to trimming and J lost 0 bases, with 11 bases between them. CDR1 is MNHEY and CDR2 is SMNVEV in the germline V gene (reference sequence). CDR3 length: 17 amino acids.

This clonotype has just one count. The rearrangement joins TRBV7-2 to TRBJ2-1, with D perhaps being TRBD1 or TRBD2 (5 bases each). The CDR3 spans 19 residues. The germline gives CDR1 SGHTA, CDR2 FQGNSA. V dropped 3 bases and J dropped 0 bases, with 21 bases sitting between them. The CDR3 region has the DNA TGTGCCAGCAGCTTCGGGGCGGCCGTGAGGCTCACCTCCTACAATGAGCAGTTCTTC. This translates into CASSFGAAVRLTSYNEQFF.

This clonotype showed up just a few times. The chain is built from TRBV30 and TRBJ2-5; 11 bases are shared with TRBD1. Germline V gene data show CDR1 as GTSNPN and CDR2 as SVGIG (reference sequence). The CDR3 is 14 amino acids. Losses at the gene ends were 0 bases for V and 4 bases for J; bases not matched to a gene: 1. Here the CDR3 reads CAWSVGQGAETQYF. In DNA, the CDR3 is TGTGCCTGGAGTGTAGGACAGGGGGCAGAGACCCAGTACTTC.

The genes are TRBV4-3 and TRBJ2-2, with D uncertain. CDR3 length: 12 residues. Between the trimmed V and J ends, which lost 0 bases and 8 bases, there was a span of 4 bases. Germline V lookup: CDR1 LGHNA, CDR2 YSLEER. The CDR3 loop is CASSQELGELFF. The CDR3 nucleotides are TGCGCCAGCAGCCAAGAGTTGGGGGAGCTGTTTTTT.

This clonotype was counted a few times. V usage is TRBV30 and J usage is TRBJ2-6, with TRBD1 matching over 8 bases. The CDR3 runs to 18 residues. V was pared by 2 bases and J by 0 bases, with 9 bases of the junction left unmatched. Germline CDR1 is GTSNPN and CDR2 is SVGIG (reference sequence). CDR3 nucleotides: TGTGCCTGGAGTCGAGACAGGGGAGCGTTCTCTGGGGCCAACGTCCTGACTTTC. As protein: CAWSRDRGAFSGANVLTF.

This clonotype has only a few counts. The gene calls are TRBV20-1 and TRBJ1-1, with a possible D match to TRBD1 (6 bases). V lost 6 bases to trimming and J lost 0 bases, with 17 bases between them. CDR1 is DFQATT, CDR2 SNEGSKA, per germline (reference sequence). CDR3 size: 15 residues. The CDR3 sequence: CSATKSDSLNTEAFF. CDR3 DNA sequence: TGCAGTGCCACGAAATCGGACAGCCTGAACACTGAAGCTTTCTTT.

This clonotype has only a few counts. The chain uses TRBV7-9 and TRBJ1-6, with 8 bases that match TRBD1. After removal of 2 bases from V and 10 bases from J, the junction contained 10 bases not matched to a gene. Per the germline V gene, CDR1 is SEHNR and CDR2 is FQNEAQ (reference sequence). The CDR3 has 16 amino acids. The CDR3 region is CASSLSSTGGRSPLHF. The CDR3 coding sequence is TGTGCCAGCAGCTTATCAAGTACAGGGGGAAGGTCACCCCTCCACTTT.

The chain has TRBV3-1 and TRBJ2-3, with D perhaps matching TRBD2 (5 bases). Between the trimmed V and J ends, which lost 1 base and 5 bases, there was a span of 13 bases. There are 15 residues in the CDR3. From germline, CDR1 is LGHDT and CDR2 YNNKEL (reference sequence). CDR3: CASSQAEGAGDTQYF. DNA of the CDR3: TGTGCCAGCAGCCAAGCCGAGGGAGCTGGAGATACGCAGTATTTT.

This sequence joins TRBV20-1 and TRBJ2-1; no reliable D call. Germline CDR1 and CDR2: DFQATT and SNEGSKA (reference sequence). V lost 1 base and J 2 bases, leaving 12 bases between the germline ends. The CDR3 totals 15 residues. The CDR3 DNA follows: TGCAGTGCTAGAGTTTTAAGGACCGCCTACAATGAGCAGTTCTTC. This sequence encodes CSARVLRTAYNEQFF.

The chain joins TRBV5-1 to TRBJ2-2; possible D gene TRBD1, 6 bases. CDR1 is SGHRS and CDR2 is YFSETQ in the germline V gene. V was trimmed by 6 bases and J by 7 bases, leaving 22 bases between them. The CDR3 consists of 16 residues. The CDR3 sequence is CASTKETGTTNGELFF. The CDR3 DNA sequence: TGCGCCAGCACTAAAGAAACAGGGACGACGAACGGGGAGCTGTTTTTT. Using reference TRBV5-1 and TRBJ2-2 for the parts outside the CDR3, the full variable domain is KAGVTQTPRYLIKTRGQQVTLSCSPISGHRSVSWYQQTPGQGLQFLFEYFSETQRNKGNFPGRFSGRQFSNSRSEMNVSTLELGDSALYLCASTKETGTTNGELFFGEGSRLTVL.

CDR3 nucleotides: TGCGCCAGCAGCCAAGATACGGCGGGGGCAGGTGAAGCTTTCTTT. Residues: CASSQDTAGAGEAFF. The rearrangement links TRBV4-1 to TRBJ1-1; weak D call: TRBD1 (6 bases). Germline V CDR1 and CDR2: MGHRA, YSYEKL. Trimming shortened V by 0 bases and J by 7 bases, and 15 bases separated the two germline ends. There are 15 residues in the CDR3.